What follows are 10 T cell receptor beta chains derived from one specimen sequenced in a study of T cell repertoires in cytomegalovirus infection. TCRdb recomputed calls from the reads with MiXCR, one row per CDR3 protein. The sample includes 43,000 or so distinct CDR3 sequences, around 18% of them seen just once. No antigen has been assigned to these receptors. Sequencing was performed on CD8+ T cells from cultured PBMCs, taken from culture after CMV antigen stimulation. Receptors originate from a human donor in good health (CMV status not recorded). Some clones in this sample may be carry-over from other donors' samples.

This clonotype has more than one count but fewer than ten. The rearrangement joins TRBV20-1 to TRBJ2-6, with D possibly being TRBD1 (6 bases). Deletions cut 4 bases from V and 0 bases from J, with 13 bases between. Germline assignment: CDR1 DFQATT and CDR2 SNEGSKA (reference sequence). This CDR3 has 16 amino acids. This chain's CDR3 is CSAKARGNSGANVLTF. The CDR3 coding sequence is TGCAGTGCTAAGGCCAGGGGAAACTCTGGGGCCAACGTCCTGACTTTC.

This clonotype was counted only a few times. This chain joins TRBV4-1 and TRBJ2-5; 8 positions match TRBD2. Germline loops: CDR1 MGHRA, CDR2 YSYEKL. V gave up 4 bases and J gave up 2 bases; unmatched junction bases: 9. This CDR3 is 16 amino acids long. CDR3 loop: CASSPRVAGRQETQYF. The CDR3 region has the DNA TGCGCCAGCAGCCCAAGGGTAGCGGGAAGGCAAGAGACCCAGTACTTC.

Many counts were recorded for this clonotype. The chain carries TRBV4-1 and TRBJ1-2; D call uncertain. V was clipped by 0 bases and J by 4 bases, with 6 bases between them. This CDR3 comprises 13 residues. From germline, CDR1 is MGHRA and CDR2 YSYEKL. CDR3 nucleotide sequence: TGCGCCAGCAGCCAAGAAACGGGCTATGGCTACACCTTC. Translating gives CASSQETGYGYTF.

This chain connects TRBV7-9 to TRBJ2-1; 9 bases are a match to TRBD2. Germline CDR1 reads SEHNR; CDR2 reads FQNEAQ (reference sequence). This CDR3 comprises 15 residues. The V and J ends lost 5 bases and 5 bases, in that order; junction bases with no gene match: 7. Written as DNA, the CDR3 is TGTGCCAGCAGCGGTGTGGTAGCGGGGGACAATGAGCAGTTCTTC. It codes for CASSGVVAGDNEQFF.

The chain links TRBV7-8 to TRBJ2-5; TRBD1 matches 11 bases. Unmatched junction bases numbered 10, after V lost 5 bases and J lost 5 bases. Germline loops: CDR1 SGHVS, CDR2 FQNEAQ. CDR3 length equals 16 residues. CDR3 DNA: TGTGCCAGCAGCCCCTGGACAGGGGGCGTGGAGGAGACCCAGTACTTC. Translated: CASSPWTGGVEETQYF.

This chain links TRBV6-5 with TRBJ2-1; no reliable D call. The V end lost 5 bases, the J end lost 5 bases, and 10 bases lay between the germline ends. The CDR3 consists of 13 residues. Germline V CDR1 and CDR2: MNHEY, SVGAGI. CDR3 protein: CASSPGRHNEQFF. The CDR3 DNA is TGTGCCAGCAGTCCAGGCAGGCACAATGAGCAGTTCTTC.

This clonotype has ten or more counts. V and J are TRBV7-8 and TRBJ2-7, with 9 positions matching TRBD1. This CDR3 region has 15 residues. Germline CDR1 is SGHVS and CDR2 is FQNEAQ. The junction had 4 bases not matched to a gene; V was cut back by 4 bases and J by 0 bases. The CDR3 DNA reads TGTGCCAGCAGCTCCGGACAGGGGCCCTCCTACGAGCAGTACTTC. This sequence encodes CASSSGQGPSYEQYF.

This clonotype has a count of ten or more. The chain uses TRBV19 and TRBJ2-7, with D maybe TRBD2 (5 bases). Deletions cut 5 bases from V and 3 bases from J, with 14 bases between. Germline lookup yields CDR1 LNHDA and CDR2 SQIVND (reference sequence). The length of the CDR3 is 14 residues. Written as DNA, the CDR3 is TGTGCCAGTAGTCCATGGACGGGAAACTACGAGCAGTACTTC. Translating it yields CASSPWTGNYEQYF.

This clonotype was recorded at least ten times. This chain connects TRBV4-1 to TRBJ2-2; 10 bases map to TRBD2. Germline V gives CDR1 MGHRA, CDR2 YSYEKL. The CDR3 is 16 residues long. J lost 6 bases, V lost 0 bases, and 4 bases had no gene match. For the CDR3, the DNA is TGCGCCAGCAGCCAAGATGACCTAGCGGGAGCCGGGGAGCTGTTTTTT. Amino acids: CASSQDDLAGAGELFF.

This clonotype was counted at least ten times. The V gene is TRBV30, the J gene TRBJ2-1; the D is unclear. From germline, CDR1 is GTSNPN and CDR2 SVGIG (reference sequence). V lost 2 bases and J lost 4, with 6 bases in between. The CDR3 contains 12 residues. Here the CDR3 DNA reads TGTGCCTGGAGTCCCGTATACAATGAGCAGTTCTTC. Translating it yields CAWSPVYNEQFF.